Reported below is one T cell receptor (beta chain). In the original workflow: The assay estimated nucleated cells by amplifying reference gene primers. The method was immunoSEQ multiplex PCR; TCRdb's version includes in-frame clones alone and lacks a portion of them. V, J and clone size derive from that table, while D and trimming were established from the DNA sequence. The sample consists of approximately 280,000 clones, roughly 90% of them appearing once. This sample is drawn from a study of blood T cell repertoires in COVID-19. About the research overall: The samples span acute and convalescent COVID-19 from the United States, Italy and Spain. PBMCs, B-cell-depleted T cells, or T cells provided the cDNA or gDNA that made up the material.

The CDR3 runs to 12 residues. V lost 5 bases, J lost 4 bases, and 7 bases lay in between. Germline CDR1 is MNHEY and CDR2 is SMNVEV (reference sequence). Sample: peripheral blood. The TCR was taken from a woman in her sixties with acute or convalescent COVID-19. The rearrangement joins TRBV27 to TRBJ2-3; D uncertain. For the CDR3, the DNA is TGTGCCAGCAGTGCTGGAGCAGATACGCAGTATTTT. It encodes CASSAGADTQYF.